The rows below give T cell receptor beta chains drawn from one sample of a study of OX40 agonist ivuxolimab in advanced cancers. TCRdb keeps only in-frame clones here, not all; method: immunoSEQ multiplex PCR. Among 35,000 to 55,000 clones listed, around 80% were seen once. This specimen consisted of CD4+ or CD8+ T cells sorted from blood, obtained in a trial of the OX40 agonist ivuxolimab. All receptors come from an adult with an advanced solid tumor such as melanoma, head and neck, liver or kidney cancer. Each CDR3 is given with its conserved first and last residue. The order of the fields is clone size, J gene, V gene, D gene, CDR3 protein, CDR3 DNA. D genes are given only for firm matches. Expanded clones are given a class, and other clones once, few, many or no size at all.

clone size: NA; J gene: TRBJ2-7; V gene: TRBV10-3; D gene: TRBD2; CDR3 protein: CAISDWTSGTYEQYF; CDR3 DNA: TGTGCCATCAGTGATTGGACTAGCGGGACTTACGAGCAGTACTTC
clone size: NA; J gene: TRBJ2-5; V gene: TRBV7-7; D gene: NA; CDR3 protein: CASSRDPSLTQYF; CDR3 DNA: TGTGCCAGTAGCCGGGACCCCTCCCTGACCCAGTACTTC
clone size: once; J gene: TRBJ1-1; V gene: TRBV6-5; D gene: NA; CDR3 protein: CASSYANTEAFF; CDR3 DNA: TGTGCCAGCAGTTACGCGAACACTGAAGCTTTCTTT
clone size: NA; J gene: TRBJ1-5; V gene: TRBV27; D gene: NA; CDR3 protein: CASSPLMGTPHSNQPQHF; CDR3 DNA: TGTGCCAGCAGTCCGTTAATGGGGACACCACATAGCAATCAGCCCCAGCATTTT
clone size: once; J gene: TRBJ2-3; V gene: TRBV7-2; D gene: NA; CDR3 protein: CASSLVEGGTDTQYF; CDR3 DNA: TGTGCCAGCAGCTTAGTAGAGGGTGGGACAGATACGCAGTATTTT
clone size: NA; J gene: TRBJ2-1; V gene: TRBV4-1; D gene: NA; CDR3 protein: CASSQGRDFHNEQFF; CDR3 DNA: TGCGCCAGCAGCCAAGGCCGGGACTTCCACAATGAGCAGTTCTTC
clone size: NA; J gene: TRBJ1-3; V gene: TRBV7-9; D gene: TRBD1; CDR3 protein: CASSLVFLGTGPGNTIYF; CDR3 DNA: TGTGCCAGCAGCTTAGTCTTCCTTGGGACAGGCCCTGGAAACACCATATATTTT
clone size: NA; J gene: TRBJ2-7; V gene: TRBV11-2; D gene: TRBD2; CDR3 protein: CASTWTSDTYEQYF; CDR3 DNA: TGTGCCAGCACCTGGACTAGCGACACCTACGAGCAGTACTTC
clone size: few; J gene: TRBJ2-5; V gene: TRBV6-4; D gene: TRBD2; CDR3 protein: CASSEAGGPQETQYF; CDR3 DNA: TGTGCCAGCAGTGAGGCGGGAGGACCTCAAGAGACCCAGTACTTC
clone size: NA; J gene: TRBJ1-2; V gene: TRBV6-1; D gene: TRBD1; CDR3 protein: CASSPGQVPIYGYTF; CDR3 DNA: TGTGCCAGCAGTCCCGGACAGGTCCCTATCTATGGCTACACCTTC
clone size: NA; J gene: TRBJ2-7; V gene: TRBV28; D gene: NA; CDR3 protein: CASSLTRIRREQYF; CDR3 DNA: TGTGCCAGCAGTTTAACCCGGATCAGGAGAGAGCAGTACTTC
clone size: NA; J gene: TRBJ2-7; V gene: TRBV6-6; D gene: NA; CDR3 protein: CASSYPDSYEQYF; CDR3 DNA: TGTGCCAGCAGTTACCCGGACAGCTACGAGCAGTACTTC
clone size: NA; J gene: TRBJ1-2; V gene: TRBV6-5; D gene: NA; CDR3 protein: CASWSRGVNGYTF; CDR3 DNA: TGTGCCAGCTGGTCCCGGGGGGTCAATGGCTACACCTTC
clone size: NA; J gene: TRBJ2-2; V gene: TRBV11-3; D gene: TRBD2; CDR3 protein: CASSPPLAGSGGELFF; CDR3 DNA: TGTGCCAGCAGCCCTCCACTAGCGGGGAGCGGCGGGGAGCTGTTTTTT
clone size: NA; J gene: TRBJ1-3; V gene: TRBV9; D gene: TRBD1; CDR3 protein: CASSPTGTDSSGNTIYF; CDR3 DNA: TGTGCCAGCAGCCCGACCGGGACAGATAGCTCTGGAAACACCATATATTTT
clone size: NA; J gene: TRBJ2-7; V gene: TRBV5-1; D gene: TRBD1; CDR3 protein: CASSLVPGTGLYEQYF; CDR3 DNA: TGCGCCAGCAGCTTAGTACCCGGGACAGGGCTATACGAGCAGTACTTC
clone size: NA; J gene: TRBJ2-2; V gene: TRBV7-2; D gene: TRBD2; CDR3 protein: CASSPTRSGRYSTGELFF; CDR3 DNA: TGTGCCAGCAGCCCGACCCGTAGCGGGAGATATTCCACCGGGGAGCTGTTTTTT
clone size: NA; J gene: TRBJ1-1; V gene: TRBV4-1; D gene: TRBD1; CDR3 protein: CASSQGPRGLLAFF; CDR3 DNA: TGCGCCAGCAGCCAAGGTCCCAGGGGGCTGTTGGCTTTCTTT
clone size: once; J gene: TRBJ2-3; V gene: TRBV6-1; D gene: TRBD1; CDR3 protein: CASSPDRVSDTQYF; CDR3 DNA: TGTGCCAGCAGCCCGGACAGGGTGTCAGATACGCAGTATTTT
clone size: NA; J gene: TRBJ2-7; V gene: TRBV27; D gene: TRBD2; CDR3 protein: CASSPGLAGGLEFEQYF; CDR3 DNA: TGTGCCAGCAGTCCTGGACTAGCGGGAGGGTTGGAATTCGAGCAGTACTTC
clone size: NA; J gene: TRBJ1-1; V gene: TRBV18; D gene: NA; CDR3 protein: CASSPPLREVYTEAFF; CDR3 DNA: TGTGCCAGCTCACCACCTTTGAGGGAGGTATACACTGAAGCTTTCTTT
clone size: NA; J gene: TRBJ1-1; V gene: TRBV2; D gene: TRBD1; CDR3 protein: CASSRDRGDTEAFF; CDR3 DNA: TGTGCCAGCAGTCGGGACAGGGGGGACACTGAAGCTTTCTTT
clone size: once; J gene: TRBJ2-7; V gene: TRBV7-2; D gene: NA; CDR3 protein: CASSLGGYWYF; CDR3 DNA: TGTGCCAGCAGCTTAGGAGGCTACTGGTACTTC
clone size: NA; J gene: TRBJ2-1; V gene: TRBV27; D gene: TRBD2; CDR3 protein: CASSFSTSGSYNEQFF; CDR3 DNA: TGTGCCAGCAGTTTTAGCACTAGCGGTTCCTACAATGAGCAGTTCTTC
clone size: NA; J gene: TRBJ2-5; V gene: TRBV11-2; D gene: NA; CDR3 protein: CASSLGELETQYF; CDR3 DNA: TGTGCCAGCAGCTTGGGCGAGTTGGAGACCCAGTACTTC
clone size: NA; J gene: TRBJ2-7; V gene: TRBV28; D gene: NA; CDR3 protein: CASSSPGPSYEQYF; CDR3 DNA: TGTGCCAGCAGTTCACCGGGTCCCTCCTACGAGCAGTACTTC
clone size: NA; J gene: TRBJ2-3; V gene: TRBV7-8; D gene: TRBD2; CDR3 protein: CASSLGPSGLTDTQYF; CDR3 DNA: TGTGCCAGCAGCTTAGGTCCTAGCGGGCTAACAGATACGCAGTATTTT
clone size: NA; J gene: TRBJ2-2; V gene: TRBV7-3; D gene: NA; CDR3 protein: CASSRGTPVTGELFF; CDR3 DNA: TGTGCCAGCAGCCGCGGGACACCGGTCACCGGGGAGCTGTTTTTT
clone size: NA; J gene: TRBJ1-2; V gene: TRBV4-1; D gene: TRBD1; CDR3 protein: CASSQDGQANYGYTF; CDR3 DNA: TGCGCCAGCAGCCAAGACGGACAGGCGAACTATGGCTACACCTTC
clone size: few; J gene: TRBJ2-3; V gene: TRBV6-5; D gene: TRBD2; CDR3 protein: CASSYGTSATDTQYF; CDR3 DNA: TGTGCCAGCAGTTACGGGACTAGCGCGACAGATACGCAGTATTTT
clone size: NA; J gene: TRBJ1-2; V gene: TRBV30; D gene: NA; CDR3 protein: CAWSVQLGAGTF; CDR3 DNA: TGTGCCTGGAGTGTACAACTAGGGGCGGGCACCTTC
clone size: NA; J gene: TRBJ2-7; V gene: TRBV28; D gene: NA; CDR3 protein: CASTRPGNSYEQYF; CDR3 DNA: TGTGCCAGCACCCGCCCCGGGAACTCCTACGAGCAGTACTTC
clone size: NA; J gene: TRBJ1-4; V gene: TRBV6-6; D gene: NA; CDR3 protein: CASSYSNGAELFF; CDR3 DNA: TGTGCCAGCAGTTACTCGAATGGTGCGGAACTGTTTTTT